Listed here are 32 T cell receptor beta chains from one sample, sequenced in a study of T cells in Graves' hyperthyroidism and ophthalmopathy. TCR beta CDR3 regions were amplified from RNA transcripts. The primer set for the first-round RT-PCR of the TCR CDR3 was HTBI. TCRdb ran MiXCR on the multiplex PCR reads and lists one entry per CDR3 protein. The table lists hundreds of thousands of distinct CDR3 sequences, 22% of them singletons. Sequenced material: blood. The receptors originated from a man aged 25 to 45 with Graves' ophthalmopathy.

This chain links TRBV20-1 with TRBJ1-2, with TRBD1 as a possible D gene (6 bases). This CDR3 region has 14 residues. V lost 6 bases and J 8 bases, leaving 22 bases between the germline ends. From germline, CDR1 is DFQATT and CDR2 SNEGSKA (reference sequence). The CDR3 DNA follows: TGCAGTGCCACAGACGCTGGGACACGTAAGGGCTACACCTTC. Translation: CSATDAGTRKGYTF.

This clonotype came up many times. This chain connects TRBV11-2 to TRBJ2-5; the match to TRBD2 covers 14 bases. After removal of 4 bases from V and 9 bases from J, the junction contained 4 bases not matched to a gene. Germline CDR1 is SGHAT and CDR2 is FQNNGV. This CDR3 has 14 residues. The CDR3 bases are TGTGCCAGCAGCTCAAGGACTAGCGGGGGGCCCCAGTACTTC. The encoded protein is CASSSRTSGGPQYF. The variable domain in full, with the rest retrieved from reference TRBV11-2 and TRBJ2-5, is EAGVAQSPRYKIIEKRQSVAFWCNPISGHATLYWYQQILGQGPKLLIQFQNNGVVDDSQLPKDRFSAERLKGVDSTLKIQPAKLEDSAVYLCASSSRTSGGPQYFGPGTRLLVL.

In this sample, this clonotype turned up many times. The chain uses TRBV5-1 and TRBJ1-2, with TRBD1 identical over 7 bases. The CDR3 spans 17 residues. The V gene's germline CDR1 is SGHRS and CDR2 YFSETQ. The junction had 16 bases not matched to a gene; V was cut back by 3 bases and J by 5 bases. The CDR3 nucleotides read TGCGCCAGCAGCTGGGGCCGGGACAGAGCTACAAGATATGGCTACACCTTC. It yields the protein CASSWGRDRATRYGYTF.

This clonotype occurred a few times. V usage is TRBV3-1 and J usage is TRBJ2-1; 11 nucleotides match TRBD2. V was pared by 4 bases and J by 6 bases, with 8 bases of the junction left unmatched. There are 16 residues in the CDR3. Germline V lookup: CDR1 LGHDT, CDR2 YNNKEL (reference sequence). CDR3 bases: TGTGCCAGCAGCCGGTCACTAGCGGGAGTTGGCAATGAGCAGTTCTTC. As protein: CASSRSLAGVGNEQFF.

This clonotype has ten or more counts. The chain couples TRBV13 to TRBJ2-7; 8 nucleotides agree with TRBD2. The CDR3 runs to 16 residues. Germline CDR1 PRHDT, CDR2 FYEKMQ (reference sequence). With V trimmed by 2 bases and J by 1 base, 7 bases remained unmatched. Here the CDR3 reads CASSLPAPGGSYEQYF. CDR3 sequence (DNA): TGTGCCAGCAGCTTACCCGCCCCGGGAGGGTCCTACGAGCAGTACTTC.

This clonotype was detected many times. V gene TRBV28 combines with J gene TRBJ2-7; TRBD1 aligns across 8 bases. This CDR3 contains 15 residues. The J segment lost 8 bases and the V segment lost 4 bases, leaving 13 bases of the junction unmatched. Germline V gives CDR1 MDHEN, CDR2 SYDVKM. CDR3 loop: CASSSPGTGVLQQYF. In nucleotides, the CDR3 is TGTGCCAGCAGTTCCCCCGGGACAGGCGTTCTCCAGCAGTACTTC.

This clonotype appeared many times. V is TRBV20-1 and J is TRBJ2-3; either TRBD1 or TRBD2 may supply D (7 bases each). This CDR3 contains 19 residues. CDR1 is DFQATT, CDR2 SNEGSKA, per germline (reference sequence). Trimming pared 7 bases from V and 2 bases from J, leaving 31 bases between. CDR3 residues: CSVPQGGTTLPLFTDTQYF. Here the CDR3 DNA reads TGCAGTGTCCCTCAGGGGGGGACGACCCTGCCACTTTTCACAGATACGCAGTATTTT.

This chain links TRBV6-2 or TRBV6-3 with TRBJ1-1; the D gene is possibly TRBD1 (6 bases). The CDR3 runs to 17 residues. V gave up 2 bases and J gave up 5 bases, with 21 bases separating them. Germline CDR1 reads MNHEY; CDR2 reads SVGEGT. The CDR3 region is CASSYGGDLKRWTEAFF. The CDR3 DNA reads as TGTGCCAGCAGTTACGGGGGCGACCTGAAGCGGTGGACTGAAGCTTTCTTT.

This clonotype was observed a few times. The chain uses TRBV27 and TRBJ1-2; 10 bases line up with TRBD1. Germline CDR1 and CDR2: MNHEY and SMNVEV (reference sequence). V lost 7 bases to trimming and J lost 4 bases; unmatched junction nucleotides: 15. The CDR3 is 17 residues long. Here the CDR3 reads CASTQSWDRGRRYGYTF. The DNA for the CDR3 is TGTGCCAGCACTCAAAGCTGGGACAGGGGACGGCGCTATGGCTACACCTTC.

The rearrangement uses TRBV7-9 and TRBJ2-3; D unclear. Germline CDR1 SEHNR, CDR2 FQNEAQ (reference sequence). This CDR3 has 11 amino acids. The V and J ends lost 5 bases and 6 bases respectively, with 6 bases between them. CDR3 sequence (DNA): TGTGCCAGCAGCGGCGTGGATACGCAGTATTTT. Its translation: CASSGVDTQYF.

Of note for this clonotype: The junction departs from germline at one end; a sequencing error may be responsible. V usage is TRBV12-3 or TRBV12-4 and J usage is TRBJ1-6, with 8 bases matching TRBD1. The CDR3 is made up of 17 amino acids. CDR3 protein: CASSPRQGNSHNSPLHF. As DNA, the CDR3 is TGTGCCAGCAGTCCCCGACAGGGGAACTCCCATAATTCACCCCTCCACTTT.

This clonotype was counted ten times or more. The rearrangement joins TRBV20-1 to TRBJ2-7; D may be TRBD2 (6 bases). Trimming removed 4 bases at V and 2 bases at J, with 21 bases between. Germline assignment: CDR1 DFQATT and CDR2 SNEGSKA (reference sequence). CDR3 length: 16 residues. CDR3 coding DNA: TGCAGTGCTATGCTACGTTTTGGCGGGGATCCCTACGAGCAGTACTTC. Its translation is CSAMLRFGGDPYEQYF.

In this sample, this clonotype turned up many times. The V call is TRBV2, the J call TRBJ2-3; D unresolved. Trimming removed 6 bases from V and 2 bases from J, with 9 bases in between. Germline V lookup: CDR1 SNHLY, CDR2 FYNNEI. CDR3 length: 13 residues. The CDR3 loop reads CASRKAVTDTQYF. DNA for the CDR3: TGTGCCAGCAGGAAGGCAGTCACAGATACGCAGTATTTT.

In its sample, this clonotype was seen many times. The chain combines TRBV20-1 with TRBJ1-5; 10 bases align to TRBD1. Trimming removed 3 bases from V and 1 base from J; junction bases left unmatched: 3. This CDR3 region has 15 residues. The germline V gene has CDR1 DFQATT and CDR2 SNEGSKA (reference sequence). The CDR3 DNA is TGCAGTGCTAGGACAGGGGGCTCAAGCAATCAGCCCCAGCATTTT. Amino acid sequence: CSARTGGSSNQPQHF.

This clonotype was detected many times. The V and J genes are TRBV4-2 and TRBJ2-3; D perhaps matches TRBD1 (6 bases). With 4 bases removed from V and 0 bases from J, the gap between germline ends came to 8 bases. The CDR3 runs 14 residues. Per the germline V gene, CDR1 is LGHNA and CDR2 is YNFKEQ. The CDR3 nucleotides are TGTGCCAGCAGCCTTGGACAGAGCACAGATACGCAGTATTTT. Translated: CASSLGQSTDTQYF.

V is TRBV7-9 and J is TRBJ1-4; no clear D. The CDR3 extends over 14 amino acids. V lost 4 bases and J lost 8, with 14 bases in between. Germline CDR1 SEHNR, CDR2 FQNEAQ (reference sequence). In nucleotides, the CDR3 is TGTGCCAGCAGCTCCGTTGGGTCCAAAGAAAAACTGTTTTTT. Protein product: CASSSVGSKEKLFF.

In its sample, this clonotype was seen a few times. This chain links TRBV9 with TRBJ2-5; D unresolved. The CDR3 spans 13 residues. CDR1 and CDR2 from the germline V gene are SGDLS and YYNGEE. The V end was cut by 0 bases, the J end by 3 bases, with 6 bases between. Here the CDR3 DNA reads TGTGCCAGCAGCGTAGAGGCAGAAGAGACCCAGTACTTC. Its translation: CASSVEAEETQYF. The whole variable domain, filled in from reference TRBV9 and TRBJ2-5, reads DSGVTQTPKHLITATGQRVTLRCSPRSGDLSVYWYQQSLDQGLQFLIQYYNGEERAKGNILERFSAQQFPDLHSELNLSSLELGDSALYFCASSVEAEETQYFGPGTRLLVL.

This clonotype was counted only a few times. This chain links TRBV11-2 with TRBJ2-2; D may match TRBD1 or TRBD2 (5 bases each). V was trimmed by 1 base and J by 7 bases, leaving 13 bases between them. The CDR3 spans 15 residues. CDR1 is SGHAT, CDR2 FQNNGV, per germline. The CDR3 DNA sequence: TGTGCCAGCAGCTTAGTTGGGGGAGCTGGCGGGGAGCTGTTTTTT. Protein product: CASSLVGGAGGELFF.

This clonotype has only a few counts. The CDR3 sequence: CASSYHRESTEAFF. The DNA for the CDR3 is TGTGCCAGCAGTTACCACAGGGAATCGACTGAAGCTTTCTTT. The rearrangement links TRBV6-5 to TRBJ1-1, with D possibly matching TRBD1 (6 bases). The CDR3 is 14 amino acids. CDR1 and CDR2 from the germline V gene are MNHEY and SVGAGI. V dropped 2 bases and J dropped 5 bases, with 12 bases sitting between them.

This clonotype was detected a few times. V usage is TRBV24-1 and J usage is TRBJ2-1; weak D call: TRBD1 (6 bases). The CDR3 spans 16 residues. Germline values: CDR1 KGHDR, CDR2 SFDVKD. Trimming removed 5 bases from V and 2 bases from J, with 15 bases in between. The CDR3 bases are TGTGCCACCAGTGGGAGGACAGACGACACCTACAATGAGCAGTTCTTC. It translates to CATSGRTDDTYNEQFF.

This CDR3 is CASSRAFFRENEQFF. In DNA, the CDR3 is TGTGCCAGCAGCAGGGCTTTTTTTCGGGAGAATGAGCAGTTCTTC. This chain uses TRBV5-4 with TRBJ2-1; a possible D gene is TRBD2 (6 bases). Germline loops: CDR1 SGHNT, CDR2 YYREEE (reference sequence). The CDR3 extends over 15 amino acids. Deletions cut 4 bases from V and 7 bases from J, with 18 bases between.

The V call is TRBV2, the J call TRBJ1-2; no reliable D call. Trimming took off 2 bases at V and 0 bases at J, with 10 bases between the two ends. The CDR3 totals 15 residues. In germline, CDR1 is SNHLY, CDR2 FYNNEI. The CDR3 region is CASSELRSTNYGYTF. The CDR3 DNA sequence: TGTGCCAGCAGTGAACTCCGGTCTACTAACTATGGCTACACCTTC.

This clonotype was counted only a few times. The chain carries TRBV19 and TRBJ1-1; perhaps TRBD1 as D (5 bases). Germline V gene lookup returns CDR1 LNHDA and CDR2 SQIVND (reference sequence). Trimming shortened V by 3 bases and J by 5 bases, and 19 bases separated the two germline ends. This CDR3 region has 16 residues. CDR3 protein: CASSMLRGRSKTEAFF. CDR3 coding DNA: TGTGCCAGTAGTATGTTGAGGGGCCGTTCGAAAACTGAAGCTTTCTTT. The whole variable domain, filled in from reference TRBV19 and TRBJ1-1, reads DGGITQSPKYLFRKEGQNVTLSCEQNLNHDAMYWYRQDPGQGLRLIYYSQIVNDFQKGDIAEGYSVSREKKESFPLTVTSAQKNPTAFYLCASSMLRGRSKTEAFFGQGTRLTVV.

This clonotype has more than one count but fewer than ten. One end of the junction does not line up with germline, which may come from a read error. V and J are TRBV7-7 and TRBJ2-3; no clear D. The CDR3 is 14 residues long. Germline values: CDR1 SSHAT, CDR2 FNYEAQ (reference sequence). For the CDR3, the DNA is TGTGCTAGCAGCTCTGGACGACTGGCCGATACGCAGTATTTT. Translated: CASSSGRLADTQYF.

V is TRBV28 and J is TRBJ2-7; TRBD2 aligns across 13 bases. The junction had 7 bases not matched to a gene; V was cut back by 8 bases and J by 3 bases. CDR1 is MDHEN, CDR2 SYDVKM, per germline. This CDR3 spans 15 amino acids. The CDR3 nucleotides are TGTGCCAGCCTTGGGACTAGCGGGATCCTCTACGAGCAGTACTTC. Its translation is CASLGTSGILYEQYF.

CDR3 residues: CSVPETSGRAVETQYF. The CDR3 region has the DNA TGCAGTGTACCTGAGACTAGCGGGAGGGCCGTTGAGACCCAGTACTTC. The chain has TRBV20-1 and TRBJ2-5; 14 nucleotides align to TRBD2. CDR3 length: 16 amino acids. V gave up 7 bases and J gave up 5 bases; unmatched junction bases: 12. Germline V CDR1 and CDR2: DFQATT, SNEGSKA (reference sequence).

The CDR3 DNA reads TGTGCCAGCAGCTTCCGAATGGCACCCCTCCACTTT. Translated: CASSFRMAPLHF. The chain links TRBV7-2 to TRBJ1-6; D call uncertain. CDR3 length: 12 amino acids. Per the germline V gene, CDR1 is SGHTA and CDR2 is FQGNSA. Trimming took 3 bases from V and 11 from J, leaving 8 bases between them.

This sequence joins TRBV9 and TRBJ2-1; TRBD2 matches 11 bases. This CDR3 spans 15 amino acids. V dropped 5 bases and J dropped 5; count of bases not matched to a gene: 6. Germline V gives CDR1 SGDLS, CDR2 YYNGEE. The CDR3 DNA reads TGTGCCAGCAGACTGACTAGCGGGAACCACAATGAGCAGTTCTTC. Translation: CASRLTSGNHNEQFF.

This clonotype was detected a few times. The V gene is TRBV20-1, the J gene TRBJ1-1, with D unclear. The V end lost 1 base, the J end lost 1 base, and 16 bases lay between the germline ends. Germline V gene lookup returns CDR1 DFQATT and CDR2 SNEGSKA (reference sequence). This CDR3 region has 16 residues. The CDR3 region has the DNA TGCAGTGCTAGAGTAAGGATGGCCCGCCAGAACACTGAAGCTTTCTTT. Protein product: CSARVRMARQNTEAFF.

The chain employs TRBV29-1 and TRBJ2-2, with D possibly matching TRBD1 (6 bases). Germline CDR1 and CDR2: SQVTM and ANQGSEA. V was pared by 5 bases and J by 0 bases, with 13 bases between. CDR3 length: 15 amino acids. This CDR3 is CSVIVGAANTGELFF. DNA for the CDR3: TGCAGCGTTATCGTGGGGGCCGCGAACACCGGGGAGCTGTTTTTT.

The table lists this clonotype with a few counts. The gene calls are TRBV9 and TRBJ2-7; D not certain. CDR1 and CDR2 (germline): SGDLS, YYNGEE. V lost 0 bases to trimming and J lost 3 bases, with 10 bases between them. This CDR3 has 14 amino acids. The CDR3 protein is CASSVGSRSYEQYF. The CDR3 DNA follows: TGTGCCAGCAGCGTAGGATCCAGGAGCTACGAGCAGTACTTC.

This clonotype was observed at least ten times. A junction end diverges from the germline sequence, so it may reflect a read error. The V and J genes are TRBV11-2 and TRBJ2-1; D is unclear. This CDR3 has 14 residues. CDR1 SGHAT and CDR2 FQNNGV come from the germline V gene. CDR3 sequence (DNA): TGTGCCAGCTGCTTATTTCCCACATCCGATGAGCAGTTCTTC. It encodes CASCLFPTSDEQFF.